Listed below are T cell receptor beta chains from one sample, sequenced in a study of blood T cell repertoires in COVID-19. Sequencing used immunoSEQ multiplex PCR; TCRdb keeps in-frame clones, though not all of them. The repertoire holds 84,000 or so clones, with roughly four fifths as singletons. What was sequenced was peripheral blood. All receptors derive from a woman over 75 with acute or convalescent COVID-19. Both conserved end residues are trimmed from each CDR3. Not all rows give a size; the values are once, few, many and, for expanded clones, a class.

j_gene: TRBJ2-7
v_gene: TRBV27
abundance: NA
CDR3aa: ASSLSPTSEQY

j_gene: TRBJ2-2
v_gene: TRBV5-1
abundance: NA
CDR3aa: ASSSSRDRGSKDTGELF

j_gene: TRBJ1-4
v_gene: TRBV6-5
abundance: NA
CDR3aa: ASIRGPNEKLF

j_gene: TRBJ2-4
v_gene: TRBV18
abundance: NA
CDR3aa: ASSPLPSGGKNIQY

j_gene: TRBJ1-2
v_gene: TRBV6-5
abundance: NA
CDR3aa: ASSYEQYYGYT

j_gene: TRBJ1-4
v_gene: TRBV3-1/TRBV3-2
abundance: NA
CDR3aa: ASGGATNEKLF

j_gene: TRBJ1-4
v_gene: TRBV5-1
abundance: NA
CDR3aa: ASSNSQMGEKLF

j_gene: TRBJ1-1
v_gene: TRBV2
abundance: NA
CDR3aa: ASSPTGDTEAF

j_gene: TRBJ2-3
v_gene: TRBV4-1
abundance: NA
CDR3aa: ASSQDQGPDTQY

j_gene: TRBJ1-1
v_gene: TRBV5-1
abundance: once
CDR3aa: ASSSDAGTGRYAEAF

j_gene: TRBJ1-4
v_gene: TRBV5-1
abundance: once
CDR3aa: ASSLRGQGELSEKLF

j_gene: TRBJ1-3
v_gene: TRBV27
abundance: NA
CDR3aa: ASSLASGNTIY

j_gene: TRBJ2-1
v_gene: TRBV10-3
abundance: NA
CDR3aa: AISDRSGRANEQF

j_gene: TRBJ1-4
v_gene: TRBV5-1
abundance: NA
CDR3aa: ASSFGTGASTNEKLF

j_gene: TRBJ1-1
v_gene: TRBV12-3/TRBV12-4
abundance: NA
CDR3aa: ASSVNTGYEAF

j_gene: TRBJ2-3
v_gene: TRBV6-1
abundance: NA
CDR3aa: ASSEASVDTQY

j_gene: TRBJ1-4
v_gene: TRBV28
abundance: once
CDR3aa: ASSPPTTGGGQYEKLF

j_gene: TRBJ2-6
v_gene: TRBV9
abundance: NA
CDR3aa: ASSRDSGANVLT

j_gene: TRBJ2-3
v_gene: TRBV24-1
abundance: few
CDR3aa: ATSDWTSEPQY

j_gene: TRBJ2-3
v_gene: TRBV11-1
abundance: few
CDR3aa: ASSLRSSGSTDTQY

j_gene: TRBJ2-3
v_gene: TRBV11-2
abundance: NA
CDR3aa: ASSLIFSRTDTQY

j_gene: TRBJ2-1
v_gene: TRBV10-1
abundance: NA
CDR3aa: ASSEEPSGSRNEQF

j_gene: TRBJ2-7
v_gene: TRBV5-6
abundance: NA
CDR3aa: ASTASRGPYEQY

j_gene: TRBJ2-2
v_gene: TRBV11-2
abundance: few
CDR3aa: ASSLWDRGSNTGELF

j_gene: TRBJ2-1
v_gene: TRBV7-9
abundance: NA
CDR3aa: ASSLERGGYNEQF

j_gene: TRBJ1-2
v_gene: TRBV28
abundance: NA
CDR3aa: ASSLDQGSIGGYT

j_gene: TRBJ1-2
v_gene: TRBV6-5
abundance: NA
CDR3aa: ASEGTARANYGYT

j_gene: TRBJ2-1
v_gene: TRBV3-1/TRBV3-2
abundance: NA
CDR3aa: ASSQNGQGYNEQF

j_gene: TRBJ2-1
v_gene: TRBV13
abundance: NA
CDR3aa: ASSLGTVYNEQF

j_gene: TRBJ2-3
v_gene: TRBV7-9
abundance: NA
CDR3aa: ASSLAGGLAVGTQY

j_gene: TRBJ1-1
v_gene: TRBV2
abundance: NA
CDR3aa: ASSDRTTAEAF

j_gene: TRBJ2-1
v_gene: TRBV19
abundance: NA
CDR3aa: ASSITASGGYNEQF

j_gene: TRBJ1-3
v_gene: TRBV5-6
abundance: NA
CDR3aa: ASSFAQAGNTIY

j_gene: TRBJ1-2
v_gene: TRBV4-1
abundance: NA
CDR3aa: ASSQDGGSYNYGYT

j_gene: TRBJ1-5
v_gene: TRBV5-4
abundance: NA
CDR3aa: ASSSGGGSNQPQH

j_gene: TRBJ1-2
v_gene: TRBV6-5
abundance: NA
CDR3aa: ASSYSPPGNGYT

j_gene: TRBJ2-5
v_gene: TRBV13
abundance: NA
CDR3aa: ASSLGLVAKQETQY

j_gene: TRBJ2-2
v_gene: TRBV9
abundance: NA
CDR3aa: ASSVEGWGTGELF